This T cell receptor beta chain was captured by sequencing in a study of regulatory T cells in long-lasting Graves disease. Building the TCR beta libraries relied on iRepertoire HTBI primers, and CDR3 regions underwent Arm-PCR. TCRdb used MiXCR to reprocess the multiplex PCR reads, holding one entry per CDR3 protein. The sample includes a few hundred thousand distinct CDR3 sequences, around 19% of them seen just once. Time point denoted: newly diagnosed GD, antithyroid drugs for less than 3 months. The TCR library was made from RNA extracted from PBMCs. An endocrinology department located in Xi'an, China, was where the patients came from. These data were also filed under a second study, of T cells in Graves' hyperthyroidism and ophthalmopathy.

This sample comprised peripheral blood mononuclear cells (PBMCs), obtained at new diagnosis, from a patient treated with antithyroid drugs. The TCR comes from a woman aged 25 to 39 with Graves disease.

The CDR3 reads CASSLYEGFYEQYF. In DNA, the CDR3 is TGTGCCAGCAGCTTGTATGAAGGCTTCTACGAGCAGTACTTC. This chain uses TRBV5-5 with TRBJ2-7, with unresolved D. Germline CDR1 SGHKS, CDR2 YYEKEE (reference sequence). The CDR3 has 14 residues. V was trimmed by 1 base and J by 3 bases, leaving 11 bases between them. The full variable domain, in which reference TRBV5-5 and TRBJ2-7 provide the parts outside the CDR3, is DAGVTQSPTHLIKTRGQQVTLRCSPISGHKSVSWYQQVLGQGPQFIFQYYEKEERGRGNFPDRFSARQFPNYSSELNVNALLLGDSALYLCASSLYEGFYEQYFGPGTRLTVT.